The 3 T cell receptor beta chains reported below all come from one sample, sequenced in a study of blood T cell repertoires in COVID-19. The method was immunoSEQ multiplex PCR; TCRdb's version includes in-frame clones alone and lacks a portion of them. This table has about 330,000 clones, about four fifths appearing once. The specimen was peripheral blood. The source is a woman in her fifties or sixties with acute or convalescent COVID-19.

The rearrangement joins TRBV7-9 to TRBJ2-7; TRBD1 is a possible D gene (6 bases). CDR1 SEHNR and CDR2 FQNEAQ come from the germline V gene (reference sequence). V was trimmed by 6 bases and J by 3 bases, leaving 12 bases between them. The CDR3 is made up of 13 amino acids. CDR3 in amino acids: CASSKGQYYEQYV. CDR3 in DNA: TGTGCCAGCAGTAAAGGACAGTACTACGAGCAGTACGTC.

The CDR3 region has the DNA TGCGCCAGCAGCCCGACAGCCCTGAACACTGAAGCTTTCTTT. Translated, it gives CASSPTALNTEAFF. The J gene is TRBJ1-1, the V gene TRBV5-1, with D possibly TRBD1 on 5 matching bases. V was clipped by 4 bases and J by 0 bases, with 10 bases between them. CDR1 SGHRS and CDR2 YFSETQ come from the germline V gene. This CDR3 is 14 amino acids long.

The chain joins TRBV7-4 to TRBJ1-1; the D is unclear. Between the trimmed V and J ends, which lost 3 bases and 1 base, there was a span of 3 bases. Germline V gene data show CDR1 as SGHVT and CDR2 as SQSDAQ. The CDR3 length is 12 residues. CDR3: CASSFRNTEAFF. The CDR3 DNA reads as TGTGCCAGCAGCTTCCGGAACACTGAAGCTTTCTTT.